What follows are 17 T cell receptor beta chains derived from one specimen sequenced in a study of cytomegalovirus exposure and HLA in healthy donors. PCR used 60 Vbeta primers and 13 Jbeta primers. Libraries were prepared by immunoSEQ multiplex PCR; TCRdb keeps only in-frame clonotypes and omits some of them. The data show some 90,000 clones, roughly two thirds seen once. Sequencing input: PBMCs. All receptors come from a middle-aged man in good health and CMV-seronegative.

The V call is TRBV5-6, the J call TRBJ1-3; 8 positions agree with TRBD1. The V segment lost 4 bases and the J segment 7 bases; nucleotides outside the gene matches: 7. The CDR3 is made up of 14 amino acids. The V gene's germline CDR1 is SGHDT and CDR2 YYEEEE. DNA for the CDR3: TGTGCCAGCAGCAAGGACAGGGTAGCGAACACCATATATTTT. Amino acid sequence: CASSKDRVANTIYF.

A few counts support this clone. The same CDR3 arises from other DNA sequences in this sample as well. The V call is TRBV7-9, the J call TRBJ1-1; D unresolved. This CDR3 is built from 13 residues. CDR1 and CDR2 (germline): SEHNR, FQNEAQ (reference sequence). The V end lost 5 bases, the J end lost 4 bases, and 11 bases lay between the germline ends. As DNA, the CDR3 is TGTGCCAGCAGCGCCCGAGGTGGCACTGAAGCTTTCTTT. Its translation is CASSARGGTEAFF.

On this clone itself: Other DNA sequences from this sample encode an identical CDR3 as well. This sequence joins TRBV30 and TRBJ2-2, with 9 positions matching TRBD2. V dropped 2 bases and J dropped 6; count of bases not matched to a gene: 13. The CDR3 has 17 residues. Germline V lookup: CDR1 GTSNPN, CDR2 SVGIG (reference sequence). The CDR3 DNA reads TGTGCCTGGAGTAGACCTAGAGCGGGAGGACCAGCCGGGGAGCTGTTTTTT. Encoded protein: CAWSRPRAGGPAGELFF.

CDR3 region: CASSLDRTYEQYF. The CDR3, as DNA: TGTGCCAGCAGTTTAGACAGGACCTACGAGCAGTACTTC. V gene TRBV28 combines with J gene TRBJ2-7; weak D call: TRBD1 (6 bases). The CDR3 consists of 13 residues. V shed 2 bases and J shed 2 bases, with 7 bases lying between them. Germline-derived CDR1 and CDR2 are MDHEN and SYDVKM.

In nucleotides, the CDR3 is TGTGCCAGTAGTATTTCAATCAGGGGAGAGAATGAAAAACTGTTTTTT. Protein sequence: CASSISIRGENEKLFF. The J gene is TRBJ1-4, the V gene TRBV19, with D perhaps TRBD1 (6 bases). Trimming took 3 bases from V and 5 from J, leaving 16 bases between them. Germline V gene sequence: CDR1 LNHDA, CDR2 SQIVND (reference sequence). CDR3 length equals 16 residues.

This sequence joins TRBV5-1 and TRBJ2-1; 9 bases agree with TRBD2. The CDR3 spans 16 residues. From germline, CDR1 is SGHRS and CDR2 YFSETQ. V shed 0 bases and J 5 bases; nucleotides not matched to a gene: 6. The CDR3: CASSLVPSGTNNEQFF. CDR3 nucleotide sequence: TGCGCCAGCAGCTTGGTTCCTAGCGGGACCAACAATGAGCAGTTCTTC.

In this sample, this clone turned up once. The genes are TRBV5-4 and TRBJ2-5, with D maybe TRBD1 (7 bases). The end of the DNA is better explained by TRBJ2-7, so the J call may be wrong. Germline values: CDR1 SGHNT, CDR2 YYREEE (reference sequence). This CDR3 region has 14 residues. CDR3 nucleotide sequence: TGTGCCAGCAGCATACAGGGGACTTCCTACGAGCAGTACTTC. Translated, it gives CASSIQGTSYEQYF.

V and J are TRBV18 and TRBJ2-1; 9 bases match TRBD2. CDR1 is KGHSH and CDR2 is LQKENI in the germline V gene. The CDR3 is made up of 18 amino acids. J gave up 5 bases and V 2 bases, and 13 bases lay outside the gene matches. The CDR3 spells CASSPGRVSGSSNNEQFF. DNA for the CDR3: TGTGCCAGCTCACCAGGCCGGGTTAGCGGGAGTTCAAACAATGAGCAGTTCTTC.

This clone was observed a few times. The chain combines TRBV19 with TRBJ1-2; D is ambiguous. Looked up from germline, CDR1 is LNHDA and CDR2 is SQIVND (reference sequence). The CDR3 covers 14 residues. V lost 5 bases, J lost 2 bases, and 12 bases lay in between. The CDR3: CASSPGPLNYGYTF. The DNA for the CDR3 is TGTGCCAGTAGTCCAGGTCCGTTAAACTATGGCTACACCTTC.

A single count supports this clone. This chain joins TRBV2 and TRBJ1-1, with D perhaps TRBD1 (5 bases). This CDR3 is built from 12 residues. Looked up from germline, CDR1 is SNHLY and CDR2 is FYNNEI. Trimming stripped 6 bases from V and 3 bases from J, with 8 bases between. The CDR3 DNA reads TGTGCCAGCAGCGACAGTTACACTGAAGCTTTCTTT. Translated, it gives CASSDSYTEAFF.

The rearrangement joins TRBV19 to TRBJ1-1; 7 nucleotides agree with TRBD1. The ends lost 2 bases at V and 4 bases at J; junction bases unmatched: 4. The length of the CDR3 is 14 residues. The germline CDR1 and CDR2 sequences are LNHDA and SQIVND (reference sequence). CDR3 nucleotides: TGTGCCAGTAGTATACGGCAGGGGGGCACTGAAGCTTTCTTT. It is translated as CASSIRQGGTEAFF.

The chain uses TRBV6-1 and TRBJ2-7; TRBD2 agrees at 7 bases. The CDR3 runs to 15 residues. Germline CDR1 reads MNHNS; CDR2 reads SASEGT. V shed 6 bases, J shed 0 bases, and the junction held 8 bases outside the gene matches. CDR3 loop: CASRGKAGNSYEQYF. The CDR3 bases are TGTGCCAGCAGGGGGAAAGCGGGGAACTCCTACGAGCAGTACTTC.

This clone was detected many times. This chain links TRBV7-9 with TRBJ2-5; maybe TRBD2 (5 bases). CDR1 SEHNR and CDR2 FQNEAQ come from the germline V gene (reference sequence). Trimming removed 2 bases from V and 5 bases from J, with 12 bases in between. The CDR3 is 14 amino acids. The CDR3 nucleotides read TGTGCCAGCAGCTTAAGTCTGAGGGATGAGACCCAGTACTTC. Translation: CASSLSLRDETQYF.

The chain couples TRBV9 to TRBJ2-7; D uncertain. Trimming removed 0 bases from V and 0 bases from J, with 10 bases in between. The CDR3 sequence is 15 residues long. CDR1 and CDR2 from the germline V gene are SGDLS and YYNGEE. This CDR3 reads CASSVAPGVSYEQYF. The CDR3 bases are TGTGCCAGCAGCGTAGCCCCTGGAGTCTCCTACGAGCAGTACTTC.

This clone was counted only a few times. This chain uses TRBV5-6 with TRBJ2-5; 11 nucleotides align to TRBD1. With 5 bases clipped from V and 0 bases from J, the junction kept 6 bases outside the gene matches. The CDR3 extends over 16 amino acids. In germline, CDR1 is SGHDT, CDR2 YYEEEE. The chain's CDR3 is CASSPRDRGYQETQYF. The CDR3 DNA reads as TGTGCCAGCAGTCCCCGGGACAGGGGGTACCAAGAGACCCAGTACTTC.

The chain combines TRBV28 with TRBJ2-5, with 7 positions matching TRBD1. The last part of the DNA fits TRBJ2-7 better; the J call may be wrong. Germline V lookup: CDR1 MDHEN, CDR2 SYDVKM. This CDR3 is 14 amino acids long. DNA for the CDR3: TGTGCCAGCAGTCTGGACAGGCCTCCTTACGAGCAGTACTTC. Residues: CASSLDRPPYEQYF.

This clone was seen only once. The rearrangement links TRBV6-6 to TRBJ2-5; 10 nucleotides line up with TRBD2. The junction had 9 bases not matched to a gene; V was cut back by 6 bases and J by 2 bases. The CDR3 spans 16 residues. Germline CDR1 reads MNHNY; CDR2 reads SVGAGI (reference sequence). CDR3 nucleotide sequence: TGTGCCAGCAGACACCAGGGACTAGCGATACAAGAGACCCAGTACTTC. Translating it yields CASRHQGLAIQETQYF.